This TCR beta chain was documented in a study of T cell responses to AZD1222 COVID-19 vaccine. Overall study context: Investigators merged groups given second doses at roughly 4 or roughly 12 weeks. Study-wide points: All repertoire sampling was performed exclusively after the peak T cell response. The donors showed a predominance of white British ancestry and of females, with possible underestimation of clonal diversity.

Remarks on this clone: Its antigen is unknown.

The CDR3 runs 15 residues. In germline, CDR1 is SGHAT, CDR2 FQNNGV. The germline V and J ends were trimmed by 4 bases and 0 bases, with 11 bases remaining between them. This table comes from immunoSEQ multiplex PCR, and its TCRdb copy is limited to in-frame clones, with some not included. The table lists 84,000 or so clones, 70% to 90% of them singletons. The receptor was isolated from an adult in good health. The sample was peripheral blood, taken on day 0 of AZD1222 vaccination. This chain links TRBV11-2 with TRBJ2-3; D gene uncertain. The CDR3 spells CASSSRRSSTDTQYF. The CDR3 DNA reads as TGTGCCAGCAGCTCACGCAGGTCTAGCACAGATACGCAGTATTTT.